Many counts were recorded for the clone carrying this T cell receptor beta chain. Its matching antigen is unknown. This entry comes from a study of response to subunit inactivated influenza vaccine. The CDR3 length is 18 residues. Unmatched junction bases numbered 17, after V lost 8 bases and J lost 8 bases. Germline V gene sequence: CDR1 MNHEY, CDR2 SMNVEV (reference sequence). The study's findings and limits: Every seasonal influenza vaccination brings in few new T cells, the authors suggested.

Using its own MiXCR run on the RT-PCR reads, TCRdb lists one record per CDR3 protein. Here the sample spans 500,000 to 600,000 distinct CDR3 sequences, under 9% being singletons. This rearrangement joins TRBV27 to TRBJ2-2; 13 positions match TRBD2. This sequence originates from a man aged 50 to 69 who received an inactivated influenza vaccine. Sequenced here: PBMCs from blood, sampled around 2 years after vaccination. The CDR3 here is CASCPVARTSGRGGELFF. The CDR3 DNA reads as TGTGCCAGCTGCCCGGTCGCCAGGACTAGCGGGAGAGGAGGGGAGCTGTTTTTT.